The entry below gives a single T cell receptor (beta chain) sequence along with its context. Its antigen is undetermined. This entry belongs to a study of OX40 agonist ivuxolimab in advanced cancers. Prior autoimmune disease or systemic immunosuppression barred patients. Trimming pared 4 bases from V and 8 bases from J, leaving 14 bases between. The CDR3 runs 14 residues. CDR1 and CDR2 from the germline V gene are WNHNN and SYGVQD (reference sequence). Libraries were prepared by immunoSEQ multiplex PCR; TCRdb keeps only in-frame clonotypes and omits some of them. Of 28,000 or so clones in the sample, approximately 91% were seen once. Study conclusions and caveats: At 0.1 to 3.0 mg/kg and by week 6, CD4+ and CD8+ T cells in the blood had expanded clonally.

Sequenced material: CD4+ or CD8+ T cells sorted from blood, taken in a trial of the OX40 agonist ivuxolimab. V gene TRBV10-1 combines with J gene TRBJ1-4; D is unresolved. The clonotype originates from an adult with an advanced solid tumor such as melanoma, head and neck, liver or kidney cancer. The CDR3 nucleotides are TGCGCCAGCAGTGGGAAGATTCCAAGGGAAAAACTGTTTTTT. The encoded protein is CASSGKIPREKLFF.